The 8 T cell receptor beta chains reported below all come from one sample, sequenced in a study of cytomegalovirus exposure and HLA in healthy donors. This PCR relied on a set of 60 Vbeta primers and 13 Jbeta primers. Assay used: immunoSEQ multiplex PCR; TCRdb lists only in-frame clones, some missing. There are about 120,000 clones in the sample; around 76% occur only once, and 9% to 15% lies in the top ten. Material: PBMCs. These receptors all come from a woman aged 40 to 55 in good health and CMV-seropositive.

The chain combines TRBV6-1 with TRBJ1-4; D perhaps matches TRBD1 (5 bases). The CDR3 consists of 14 residues. The V end was cut by 1 base, the J end by 4 bases, with 7 bases between. CDR1 and CDR2 from the germline V gene are MNHNS and SASEGT. The CDR3 region is CASSEEGRNEKLFF. CDR3 bases: TGTGCCAGCAGTGAAGAGGGGCGTAATGAAAAACTGTTTTTT.

The V and J genes are TRBV6-5 and TRBJ1-5, with D unclear. The CDR3 spans 14 residues. V shed 6 bases and J shed 6 bases, with 15 bases lying between them. Germline CDR1 and CDR2: MNHEY and SVGAGI. CDR3 region: CASSPREDGQPQHF. In nucleotides, the CDR3 is TGTGCCAGCAGCCCTCGGGAAGACGGTCAGCCCCAGCATTTT.

This chain connects TRBV7-9 to TRBJ1-1; D not certain. The length of the CDR3 is 13 residues. In germline, CDR1 is SEHNR, CDR2 FQNEAQ (reference sequence). Trimming left V 5 bases short and J 1 base short, with 8 bases between. The DNA of the CDR3 is TGTGCCAGCAGCCGCGCCGCGAACACTGAAGCTTTCTTT. It encodes CASSRAANTEAFF.

This clone was recorded a few times. Other DNA sequences in this sample translate to the same CDR3. This chain joins TRBV2 and TRBJ2-2; 8 nucleotides line up with TRBD1. Germline V gene data show CDR1 as SNHLY and CDR2 as FYNNEI. The CDR3 length is 14 residues. V gave up 1 base and J gave up 8 bases; unmatched junction bases: 3. The CDR3 sequence: CASSEVQGAGELFF. As DNA, the CDR3 is TGTGCCAGCAGTGAAGTGCAGGGGGCGGGGGAGCTGTTTTTT.

CDR3 sequence: CASNSQGSHEQYF. DNA of the CDR3: TGTGCCAGCAACTCACAGGGGTCCCACGAGCAGTACTTC. The chain links TRBV2 to TRBJ2-7; 7 nucleotides align to TRBD1. V trimming: 7 bases; J trimming: 5 bases; junction bases outside the gene matches: 8. Germline lookup yields CDR1 SNHLY and CDR2 FYNNEI. This CDR3 spans 13 amino acids.

J is TRBJ1-1 and V is TRBV2; TRBD1 aligns across 8 bases. The CDR3 is 17 amino acids. Germline trimming cut 6 bases from V and 6 bases from J; bases unmatched to any gene: 18. Germline V CDR1 and CDR2: SNHLY, FYNNEI. The CDR3 bases are TGTGCCAGCAGGCTAGGGACAGGCGGCTCCAGCAGCGCTGAAGCTTTCTTT. Translation gives CASRLGTGGSSSAEAFF.

The chain links TRBV14 to TRBJ2-7; no reliable D call. The CDR3 totals 12 residues. Germline-derived CDR1 and CDR2 are SGHDN and FVKESK. Trimming cost V 4 bases and J 3 bases, with 7 bases left between them. DNA of the CDR3: TGTGCCAGCAGCCGGTCGGGCTACGAGCAGTACTTC. It encodes CASSRSGYEQYF. Full variable domain (rest looked up from reference TRBV14 and TRBJ2-7): EAGVTQFPSHSVIEKGQTVTLRCDPISGHDNLYWYRRVMGKEIKFLLHFVKESKQDESGMPNNRFLAERTGGTYSTLKVQPAELEDSGVYFCASSRSGYEQYFGPGTRLTVT.

This chain connects TRBV5-1 to TRBJ2-2; the D gene is possibly TRBD2 (5 bases). The V and J ends lost 0 bases and 6 bases respectively, with 9 bases between them. This CDR3 region has 14 residues. Per the germline V gene, CDR1 is SGHRS and CDR2 is YFSETQ. The CDR3 nucleotides read TGCGCCAGCAGCTTGGAATCCGGGGCCGGGGAGCTGTTTTTT. It specifies CASSLESGAGELFF.